The rows below give T cell receptor beta chains drawn from one sample of a study of blood T cells in healthy people across ages. Each CDR3 protein is one row after TCRdb ran MiXCR on the 5' RACE reads. The profile shows around 1,500,000 distinct CDR3 sequences, over 25% of them singletons. Input material: blood. These receptors were taken from a woman aged 25-40 years in good health. Each CDR3 is given with its conserved first and last residue. A D gene is named only where the DNA matches it firmly. For some rows the clone size is stated as once, few or many, or as a class when expanded; others skip it.

d_gene	v_gene	abundance	j_gene	CDR3aa	CDR3nt
TRBD1	TRBV10-3	.	TRBJ2-3	CAIRPGQNTDTQYF	TGTGCCATCAGGCCGGGACAGAACACAGATACGCAGTATTTT
TRBD1	TRBV10-3	many	TRBJ2-7	CAIRAGTGNREQYF	TGTGCCATCAGAGCCGGGACAGGGAACCGCGAGCAGTACTTC
TRBD2	TRBV6-5	few	TRBJ2-7	CASSPTLAGNYEQYF	TGTGCCAGCAGCCCTACTCTAGCGGGGAACTACGAGCAGTACTTC
.	TRBV6-6	.	TRBJ1-5	CASSTQGTQPQHF	TGTGCCAGCAGTACTCAGGGGACTCAGCCCCAGCATTTT
TRBD2	TRBV9	.	TRBJ2-3	CASSDLAGVAPDTQYF	TGTGCCAGCAGCGACCTAGCGGGAGTAGCCCCAGATACGCAGTATTTT
TRBD1	TRBV7-9	.	TRBJ1-1	CASAGQGAVGTEAFF	TGTGCCAGCGCCGGACAGGGGGCCGTGGGCACTGAAGCTTTCTTT
TRBD2	TRBV5-7	few	TRBJ2-7	CASSLPGTSGIMKVEQYF	TGTGCCAGCAGCTTGCCCGGGACTAGCGGGATTATGAAGGTCGAGCAGTACTTC
.	TRBV21-1	.	TRBJ2-5	CASIPTGMWYF	TGTGCCAGCATCCCCACAGGGATGTGGTACTTC
TRBD2	TRBV5-1	many	TRBJ2-1	CASSLIAGPGGEQFF	TGCGCCAGCAGCTTGATTGCGGGGCCGGGGGGTGAGCAGTTCTTC
TRBD2	TRBV7-3	few	TRBJ2-1	CASSVSGGWSNERFF	TGTGCCAGCAGCGTTAGCGGGGGCTGGAGCAATGAGCGGTTCTTC
TRBD2	TRBV28	few	TRBJ2-3	CASSPPLAGSTDTQYF	TGTGCCAGCAGTCCCCCTCTAGCGGGGAGCACAGATACGCAGTATTTT
TRBD1	TRBV20-1	.	TRBJ1-5	CSAFRTGAAYSNQPQHF	TGCAGTGCTTTCCGGACAGGGGCGGCATATAGCAATCAGCCCCAGCATTTT
.	TRBV12-3/TRBV12-4	.	TRBJ2-5	CASSLLGSVQYF	TGTGCCAGCAGTTTACTGGGCTCCGTGCAGTACTTC
.	TRBV20-1	few	TRBJ1-2	CSAWVEGNYGYTF	TGCAGTGCCTGGGTTGAGGGGAACTATGGCTACACCTTC
TRBD2	TRBV4-3	.	TRBJ2-7	CASSQDRTSGRPYNEQYF	TGCGCCAGCAGCCAAGATCGGACTAGCGGGAGACCATACAATGAGCAGTACTTC
TRBD2	TRBV4-3	.	TRBJ2-1	CASSPSGNDEQFF	TGCGCCAGCAGCCCTAGCGGGAACGATGAGCAGTTCTTC
.	TRBV7-2	few	TRBJ2-5	CASSLTRAPYF	TGTGCCAGCAGCTTAACCAGAGCACCGTACTTC
.	TRBV3-1	few	TRBJ1-4	CASSDGAVGKLFF	TGTGCCAGCAGCGACGGGGCAGTGGGAAAACTGTTTTTT
.	TRBV2	.	TRBJ1-1	CASKPERGRNTEAFF	TGTGCCAGCAAACCCGAACGGGGGCGGAACACTGAAGCTTTCTTT
.	TRBV5-1	few	TRBJ2-3	CASSLAGIGTDTQYF	TGCGCCAGCAGCTTGGCAGGGATAGGCACAGATACGCAGTATTTT
.	TRBV5-1	.	TRBJ2-5	CASRARRSFQETQYF	TGCGCCAGCCGCGCCCGAAGGAGTTTCCAAGAGACCCAGTACTTC
.	TRBV20-1	few	TRBJ2-1	CSARASGRLNEQFF	TGCAGTGCTAGAGCATCCGGCAGACTCAATGAGCAGTTCTTC
TRBD1	TRBV6-5	.	TRBJ1-2	CASSYLDRGVLGGYTF	TGTGCCAGCAGTTATCTCGACAGGGGGGTTTTAGGTGGCTACACCTTC
TRBD1	TRBV7-9	.	TRBJ2-7	CASSPSWDRANEQYF	TGTGCCAGCAGCCCTTCATGGGACAGGGCCAACGAGCAGTACTTC
TRBD2	TRBV7-2	.	TRBJ2-1	CASSLRVGTSAYNEQFF	TGTGCCAGCAGCTTAAGGGTGGGGACTAGCGCCTACAATGAGCAGTTCTTC
.	TRBV12-3/TRBV12-4	few	TRBJ1-2	CASSFVGFYGYTF	TGTGCCAGCAGTTTCGTAGGGTTCTATGGCTACACCTTC
.	TRBV9	few	TRBJ2-1	CASSVVASLNGQFF	TGTGCCAGCAGCGTAGTTGCTAGCTTGAATGGGCAGTTCTTC
.	TRBV29-1	few	TRBJ2-7	CSFERSGFSEQYF	TGCAGCTTTGAAAGATCAGGGTTCTCCGAGCAGTACTTC
TRBD1	TRBV6-2/TRBV6-3	.	TRBJ1-1	CASSSYRGPGDTEAFF	TGTGCCAGCAGTTCCTACAGGGGGCCGGGGGACACTGAAGCTTTCTTT
.	TRBV7-2	.	TRBJ2-7	CASSLGTTRWGQYF	TGTGCCAGCAGCTTAGGGACTACCCGATGGGGGCAGTACTTC
.	TRBV7-2	.	TRBJ2-7	CAGSLDGNEQYF	TGTGCCGGCAGCTTAGACGGGAATGAGCAGTACTTC
TRBD1	TRBV20-1	once	TRBJ2-1	CSARDGDRSSYEQFF	TGCAGTGCTAGGGATGGGGACAGAAGCTCCTACGAGCAGTTCTTC
.	TRBV4-2	many	TRBJ2-7	CASSQEGMGSYEQYF	TGTGCCAGCAGCCAAGAGGGGATGGGTTCCTACGAGCAGTACTTC
.	TRBV12-3/TRBV12-4	.	TRBJ1-4	CASHAASGGKLFF	TGTGCCAGTCACGCGGCGTCCGGTGGAAAACTGTTTTTT
.	TRBV5-1	.	TRBJ2-3	CASYPSAGTDTQYF	TGCGCCAGCTACCCTAGCGCGGGCACAGATACGCAGTATTTT
TRBD2	TRBV30	few	TRBJ2-1	CACNLGFPGGLNEQFF	TGTGCCTGCAATCTGGGTTTCCCGGGAGGGCTAAATGAGCAGTTCTTC
.	TRBV2	few	TRBJ2-1	CASKELNNEQFF	TGTGCCAGCAAAGAGCTGAACAATGAGCAGTTCTTC